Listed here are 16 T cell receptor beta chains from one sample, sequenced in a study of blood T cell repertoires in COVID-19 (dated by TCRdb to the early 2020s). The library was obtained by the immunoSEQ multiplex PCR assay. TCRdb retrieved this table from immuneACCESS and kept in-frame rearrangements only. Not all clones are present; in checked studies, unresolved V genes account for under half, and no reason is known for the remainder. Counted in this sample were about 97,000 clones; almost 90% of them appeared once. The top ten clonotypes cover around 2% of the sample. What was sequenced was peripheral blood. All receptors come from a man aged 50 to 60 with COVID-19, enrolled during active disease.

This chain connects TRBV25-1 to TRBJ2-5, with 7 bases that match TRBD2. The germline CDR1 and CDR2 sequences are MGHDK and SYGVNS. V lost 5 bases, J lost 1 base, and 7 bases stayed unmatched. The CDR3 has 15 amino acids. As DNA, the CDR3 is TGTGCCAGCAGTAAAGACGGGGGGACCCAAGAGACCCAGTACTTC. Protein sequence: CASSKDGGTQETQYF.

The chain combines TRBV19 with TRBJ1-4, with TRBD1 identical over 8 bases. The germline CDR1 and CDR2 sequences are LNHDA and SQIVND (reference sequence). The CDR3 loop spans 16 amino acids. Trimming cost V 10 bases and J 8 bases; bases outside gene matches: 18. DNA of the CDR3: TGTGCCACCCGACCTAGCCGAAGCAGGGGGCAAGAAAAACTGTTTTTT. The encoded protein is CATRPSRSRGQEKLFF. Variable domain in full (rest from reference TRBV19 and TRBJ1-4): DGGITQSPKYLFRKEGQNVTLSCEQNLNHDAMYWYRQDPGQGLRLIYYSQIVNDFQKGDIAEGYSVSREKKESFPLTVTSAQKNPTAFYLCATRPSRSRGQEKLFFGSGTQLSVL.

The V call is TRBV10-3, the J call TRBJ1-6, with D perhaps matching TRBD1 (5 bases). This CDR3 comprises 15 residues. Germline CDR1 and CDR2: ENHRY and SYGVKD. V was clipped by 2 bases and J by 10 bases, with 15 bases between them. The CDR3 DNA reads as TGTGCCATCAGTGAGCGTCAGGGCAGTGGATCACCCCTCCACTTT. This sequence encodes CAISERQGSGSPLHF.

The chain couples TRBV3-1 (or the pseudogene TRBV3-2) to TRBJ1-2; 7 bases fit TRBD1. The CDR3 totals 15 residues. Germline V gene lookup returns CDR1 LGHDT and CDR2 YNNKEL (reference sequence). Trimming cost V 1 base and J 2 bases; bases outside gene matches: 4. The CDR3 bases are TGTGCCAGCAGCCAAGGGGGACAGCCAAACTATGGCTACACCTTC. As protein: CASSQGGQPNYGYTF.

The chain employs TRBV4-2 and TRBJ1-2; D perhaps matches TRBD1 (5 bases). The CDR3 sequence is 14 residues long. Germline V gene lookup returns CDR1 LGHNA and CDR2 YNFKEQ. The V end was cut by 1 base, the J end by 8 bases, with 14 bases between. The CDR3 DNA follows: TGTGCCAGCAGCCAAGGTCGGGGGATAGAAGGCTACACCTTC. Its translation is CASSQGRGIEGYTF.

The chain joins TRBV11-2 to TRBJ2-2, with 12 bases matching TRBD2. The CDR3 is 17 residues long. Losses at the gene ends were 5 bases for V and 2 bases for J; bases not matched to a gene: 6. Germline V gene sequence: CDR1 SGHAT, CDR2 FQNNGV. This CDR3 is CASSPGTSGLNTGELFF. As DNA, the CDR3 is TGTGCCAGCAGCCCAGGGACTAGCGGGCTAAACACCGGGGAGCTGTTTTTT. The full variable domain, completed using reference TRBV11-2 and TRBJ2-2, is EAGVAQSPRYKIIEKRQSVAFWCNPISGHATLYWYQQILGQGPKLLIQFQNNGVVDDSQLPKDRFSAERLKGVDSTLKIQPAKLEDSAVYLCASSPGTSGLNTGELFFGEGSRLTVL.

DNA for the CDR3: TGTGCCAGCAGCGTAGCGGGACAGGATAATTCACCCCTCCACTTT. Protein sequence: CASSVAGQDNSPLHF. The chain links TRBV9 to TRBJ1-6; 8 nucleotides line up with TRBD1. Losses at the gene ends were 0 bases for V and 5 bases for J; bases not matched to a gene: 1. The CDR3 loop spans 15 amino acids. From germline, CDR1 is SGDLS and CDR2 YYNGEE.

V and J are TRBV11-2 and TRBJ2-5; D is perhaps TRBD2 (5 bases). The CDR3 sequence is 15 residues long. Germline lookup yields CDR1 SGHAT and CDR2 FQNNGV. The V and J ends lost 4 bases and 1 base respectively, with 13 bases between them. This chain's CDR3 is CASSSRTLIQETQYF. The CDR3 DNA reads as TGTGCCAGCAGCTCAAGGACTCTTATCCAAGAGACCCAGTACTTC.

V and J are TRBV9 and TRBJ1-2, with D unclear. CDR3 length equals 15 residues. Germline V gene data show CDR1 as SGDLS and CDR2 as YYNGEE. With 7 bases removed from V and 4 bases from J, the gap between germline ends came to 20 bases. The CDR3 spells CASPLGRASRYGYTF. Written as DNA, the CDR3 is TGTGCCAGCCCCCTCGGGAGGGCCTCTCGCTATGGCTACACCTTC. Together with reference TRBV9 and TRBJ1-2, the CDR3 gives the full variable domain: DSGVTQTPKHLITATGQRVTLRCSPRSGDLSVYWYQQSLDQGLQFLIQYYNGEERAKGNILERFSAQQFPDLHSELNLSSLELGDSALYFCASPLGRASRYGYTFGSGTRLTVV.

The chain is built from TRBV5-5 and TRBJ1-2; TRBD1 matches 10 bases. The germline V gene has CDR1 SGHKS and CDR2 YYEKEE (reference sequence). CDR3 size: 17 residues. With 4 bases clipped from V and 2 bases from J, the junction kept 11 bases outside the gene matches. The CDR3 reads CASSPGTGVAWNYGYTF. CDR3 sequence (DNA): TGTGCCAGCAGCCCCGGGACAGGGGTTGCCTGGAACTATGGCTACACCTTC.

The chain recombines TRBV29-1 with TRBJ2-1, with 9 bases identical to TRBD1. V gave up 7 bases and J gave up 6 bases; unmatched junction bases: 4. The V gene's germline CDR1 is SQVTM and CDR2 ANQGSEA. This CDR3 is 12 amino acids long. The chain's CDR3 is CSGGTGSNEQFF. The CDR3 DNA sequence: TGCAGCGGCGGGACAGGGTCCAATGAGCAGTTCTTC.

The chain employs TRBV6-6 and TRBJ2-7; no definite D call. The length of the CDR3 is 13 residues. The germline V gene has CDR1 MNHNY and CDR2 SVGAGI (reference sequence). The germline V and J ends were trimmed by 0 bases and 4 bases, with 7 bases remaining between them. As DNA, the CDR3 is TGTGCCAGCAGTTACTCGTTCCTTTACGAGCAGTACTTC. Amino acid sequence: CASSYSFLYEQYF.

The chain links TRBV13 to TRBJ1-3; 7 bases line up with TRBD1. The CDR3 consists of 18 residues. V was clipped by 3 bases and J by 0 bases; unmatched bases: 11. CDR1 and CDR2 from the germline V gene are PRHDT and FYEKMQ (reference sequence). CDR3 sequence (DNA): TGTGCCAGCAGCTTCTCCTGGACAGGAACGAGCTCTGGAAACACCATATATTTT. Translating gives CASSFSWTGTSSGNTIYF.

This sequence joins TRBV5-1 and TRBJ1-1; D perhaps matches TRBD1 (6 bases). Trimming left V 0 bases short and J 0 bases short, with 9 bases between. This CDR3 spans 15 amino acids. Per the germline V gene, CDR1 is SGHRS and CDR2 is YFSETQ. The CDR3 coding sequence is TGCGCCAGCAGCTTGGGGCGGACAGTGAACACTGAAGCTTTCTTT. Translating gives CASSLGRTVNTEAFF.

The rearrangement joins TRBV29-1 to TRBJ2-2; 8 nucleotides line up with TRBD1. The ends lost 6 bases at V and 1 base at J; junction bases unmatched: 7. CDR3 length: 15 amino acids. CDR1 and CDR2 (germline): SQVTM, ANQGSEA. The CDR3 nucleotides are TGCAGCGTCAGGTCCGGGACAGGGAACACCGGGGAGCTGTTTTTT. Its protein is CSVRSGTGNTGELFF.

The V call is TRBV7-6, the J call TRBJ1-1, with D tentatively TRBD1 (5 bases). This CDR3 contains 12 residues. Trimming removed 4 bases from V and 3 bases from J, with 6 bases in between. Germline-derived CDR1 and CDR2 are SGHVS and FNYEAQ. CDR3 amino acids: CASSSGYTEAFF. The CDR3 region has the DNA TGTGCCAGCAGCTCAGGGTACACTGAAGCTTTCTTT. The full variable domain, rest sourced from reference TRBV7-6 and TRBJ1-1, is GAGVSQSPRYKVTKRGQDVALRCDPISGHVSLYWYRQALGQGPEFLTYFNYEAQQDKSGLPNDRFSAERPEGSISTLTIQRTEQRDSAMYRCASSSGYTEAFFGQGTRLTVV.